Shown below are 4 T cell receptor beta chains from a single sample sequenced in a study of blood T cell repertoires in COVID-19. Sequencing was performed with immunoSEQ multiplex PCR; in TCRdb, only in-frame clones are kept and a portion is missing. The table lists 490,000 or so clones, 85% to 90% of them singletons. Sequenced: PBMCs or T cells enriched from blood (not recorded which). Receptors were obtained from a woman aged 40 to 49 who had recovered from COVID-19.

V usage is TRBV10-3 and J usage is TRBJ2-5, with TRBD2 matching over 12 bases. This CDR3 contains 15 residues. The germline V gene has CDR1 ENHRY and CDR2 SYGVKD. V lost 4 bases, J lost 3 bases, and 3 bases stayed unmatched. The CDR3 DNA reads as TGTGCCATCAGTGGACTAGCGGGAGTCGAAGAGACCCAGTACTTC. It yields the protein CAISGLAGVEETQYF.

V gene TRBV9 combines with J gene TRBJ2-1; 8 bases match TRBD2. The trim removed 4 bases at V and 4 bases at J, leaving 7 bases unmatched. The germline CDR1 and CDR2 sequences are SGDLS and YYNGEE. The CDR3 contains 15 residues. CDR3 in amino acids: CASSSREGKYNEQFF. The CDR3 nucleotides are TGTGCCAGCAGCTCACGGGAGGGAAAGTACAATGAGCAGTTCTTC.

The chain recombines TRBV7-2 with TRBJ1-2; 9 bases map to TRBD1. The CDR3 is made up of 13 amino acids. CDR1 is SGHTA, CDR2 FQGNSA, per germline. Trimming cost V 5 bases and J 8 bases; bases outside gene matches: 6. The CDR3 reads CASSHDRGAGYTF. CDR3 coding DNA: TGTGCCAGCAGCCACGACAGGGGGGCGGGCTACACCTTC.

The chain employs TRBV19 and TRBJ2-3; no reliable D call. Trimming removed 2 bases at V and 4 bases at J, with 4 bases between. The CDR3 loop spans 12 amino acids. Looked up from germline, CDR1 is LNHDA and CDR2 is SQIVND (reference sequence). CDR3 in DNA: TGTGCCAGTAGTATACAGGCAGATACGCAGTATTTT. Its protein product is CASSIQADTQYF.